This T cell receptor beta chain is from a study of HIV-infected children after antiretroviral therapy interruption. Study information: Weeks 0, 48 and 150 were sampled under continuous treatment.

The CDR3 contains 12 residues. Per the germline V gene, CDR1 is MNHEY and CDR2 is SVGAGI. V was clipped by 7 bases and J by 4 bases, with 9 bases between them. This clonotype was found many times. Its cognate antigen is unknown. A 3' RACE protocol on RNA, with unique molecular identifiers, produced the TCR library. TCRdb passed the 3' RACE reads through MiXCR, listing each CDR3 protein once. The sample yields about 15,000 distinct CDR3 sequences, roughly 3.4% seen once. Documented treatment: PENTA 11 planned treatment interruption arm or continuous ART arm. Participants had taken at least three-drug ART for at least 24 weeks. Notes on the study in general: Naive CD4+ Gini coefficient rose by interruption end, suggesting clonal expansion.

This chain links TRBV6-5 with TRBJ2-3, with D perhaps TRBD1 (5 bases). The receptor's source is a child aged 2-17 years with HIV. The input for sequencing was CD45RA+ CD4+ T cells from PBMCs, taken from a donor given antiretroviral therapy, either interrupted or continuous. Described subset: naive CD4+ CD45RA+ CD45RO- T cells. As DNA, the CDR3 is TGTGCCAGCAAGGGGCACGCAGATACGCAGTATTTT. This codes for CASKGHADTQYF.